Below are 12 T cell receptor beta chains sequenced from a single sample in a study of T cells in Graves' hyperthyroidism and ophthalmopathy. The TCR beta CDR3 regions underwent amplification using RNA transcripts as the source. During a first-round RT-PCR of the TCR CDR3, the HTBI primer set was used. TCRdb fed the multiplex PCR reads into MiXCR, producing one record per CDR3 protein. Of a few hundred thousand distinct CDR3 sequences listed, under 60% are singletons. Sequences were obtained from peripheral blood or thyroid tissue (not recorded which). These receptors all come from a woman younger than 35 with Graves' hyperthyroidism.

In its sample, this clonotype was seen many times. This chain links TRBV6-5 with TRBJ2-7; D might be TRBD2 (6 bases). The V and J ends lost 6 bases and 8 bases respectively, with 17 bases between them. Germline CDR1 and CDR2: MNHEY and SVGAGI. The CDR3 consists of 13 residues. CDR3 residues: CASSWGTSRKQYF. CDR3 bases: TGTGCCAGCAGCTGGGGGACTTCACGGAAGCAGTACTTC.

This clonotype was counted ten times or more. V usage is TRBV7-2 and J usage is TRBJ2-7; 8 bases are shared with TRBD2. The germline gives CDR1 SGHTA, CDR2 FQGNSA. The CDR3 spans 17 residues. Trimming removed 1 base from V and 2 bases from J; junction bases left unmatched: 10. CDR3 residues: CASSLDGSGGLTYEQYF. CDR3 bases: TGTGCCAGCAGCTTAGATGGGTCGGGAGGGCTAACCTACGAGCAGTACTTC.

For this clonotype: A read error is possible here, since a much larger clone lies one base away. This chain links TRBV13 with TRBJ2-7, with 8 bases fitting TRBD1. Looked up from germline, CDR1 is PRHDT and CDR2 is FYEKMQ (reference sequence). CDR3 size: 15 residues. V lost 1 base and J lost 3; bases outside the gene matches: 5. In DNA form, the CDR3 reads TGTGCCAGCAGCTTAGTTGAACAGGGGGGCTACGAGCAGTACTTC. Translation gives CASSLVEQGGYEQYF.

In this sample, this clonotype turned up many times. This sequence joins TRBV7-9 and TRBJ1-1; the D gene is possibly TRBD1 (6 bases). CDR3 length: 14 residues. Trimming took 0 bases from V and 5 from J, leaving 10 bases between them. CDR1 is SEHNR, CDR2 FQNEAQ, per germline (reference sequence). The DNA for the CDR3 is TGTGCCAGCAGCTTAGCACAGGGATGGACTGAAGCTTTCTTT. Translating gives CASSLAQGWTEAFF.

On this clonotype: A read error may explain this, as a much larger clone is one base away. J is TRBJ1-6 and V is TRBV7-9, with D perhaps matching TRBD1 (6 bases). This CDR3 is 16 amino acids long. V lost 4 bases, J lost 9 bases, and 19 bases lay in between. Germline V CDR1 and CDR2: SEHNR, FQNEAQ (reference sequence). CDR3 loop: CASSSARTAGSSPLHF. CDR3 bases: TGTGCCAGCAGCTCGGCTCGGACAGCGGGGAGTTCACCCCTCCACTTT.

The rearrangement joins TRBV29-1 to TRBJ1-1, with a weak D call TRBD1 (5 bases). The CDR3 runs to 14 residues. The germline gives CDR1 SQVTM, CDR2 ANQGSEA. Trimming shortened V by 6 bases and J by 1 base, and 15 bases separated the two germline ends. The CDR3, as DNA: TGCAGCGTCCTGCCGGGACGCCGGAACACTGAAGCTTTCTTT. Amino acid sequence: CSVLPGRRNTEAFF.

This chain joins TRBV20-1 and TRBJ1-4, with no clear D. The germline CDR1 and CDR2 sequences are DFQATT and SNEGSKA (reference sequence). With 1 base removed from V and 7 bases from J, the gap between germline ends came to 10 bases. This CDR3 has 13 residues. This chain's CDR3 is CSARVGGSEKLFF. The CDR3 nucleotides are TGCAGTGCTAGAGTGGGAGGAAGTGAAAAACTGTTTTTT.

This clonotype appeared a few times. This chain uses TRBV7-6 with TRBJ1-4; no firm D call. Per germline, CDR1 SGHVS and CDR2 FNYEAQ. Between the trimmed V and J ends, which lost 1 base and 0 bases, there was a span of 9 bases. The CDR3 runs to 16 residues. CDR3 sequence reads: CASSLGSGATNEKLFF. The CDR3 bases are TGTGCCAGCAGCTTAGGGTCCGGGGCAACTAATGAAAAACTGTTTTTT.

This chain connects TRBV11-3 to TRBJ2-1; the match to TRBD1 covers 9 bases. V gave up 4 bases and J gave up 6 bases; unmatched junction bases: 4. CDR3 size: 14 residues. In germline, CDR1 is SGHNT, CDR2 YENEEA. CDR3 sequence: CASSSGTGINEQFF. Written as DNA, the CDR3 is TGTGCCAGCAGCTCCGGGACAGGGATCAATGAGCAGTTCTTC.

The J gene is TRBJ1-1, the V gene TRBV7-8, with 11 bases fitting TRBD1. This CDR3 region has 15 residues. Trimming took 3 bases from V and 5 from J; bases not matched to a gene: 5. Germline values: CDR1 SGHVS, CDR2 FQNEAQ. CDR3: CASSFRGQGVTEAFF. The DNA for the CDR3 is TGTGCCAGCAGCTTTCGGGGACAGGGGGTTACTGAAGCTTTCTTT.

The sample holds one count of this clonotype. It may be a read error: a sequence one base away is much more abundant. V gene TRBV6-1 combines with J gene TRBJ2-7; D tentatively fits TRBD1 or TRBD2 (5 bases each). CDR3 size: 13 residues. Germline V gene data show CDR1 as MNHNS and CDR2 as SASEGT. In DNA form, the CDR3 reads TGTGCCAGCAGTGGACGCCCTTGGGACGAGCGGTACTTC. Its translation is CASSGRPWDERYF.

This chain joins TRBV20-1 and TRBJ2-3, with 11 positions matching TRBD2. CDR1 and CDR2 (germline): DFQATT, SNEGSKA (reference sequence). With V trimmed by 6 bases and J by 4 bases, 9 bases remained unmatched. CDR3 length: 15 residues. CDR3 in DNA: TGCAGTGCCGGTAGCGGGAGGGTTTTGTCAGATACGCAGTATTTT. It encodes CSAGSGRVLSDTQYF.